This T cell receptor (beta chain) comes out of a study of regulatory T cells in long-lasting Graves disease. This clonotype was counted ten times or more. For TCR beta, libraries came from iRepertoire HTBI primers and Arm-PCR of CDR3 regions. TCRdb reanalysed the multiplex PCR reads using MiXCR and keeps one entry per CDR3 protein. The sample lists roughly 500,000 distinct CDR3 sequences, about 13% occurring once. Germline V lookup: CDR1 MDHEN, CDR2 SYDVKM. The CDR3 runs to 14 residues. V was pared by 3 bases and J by 1 base, with 10 bases between. Time point meaning: newly diagnosed GD, antithyroid drugs for less than 3 months. Extracted RNA from PBMCs served as the source of the TCR library. This same sample was also taken into another study, of T cells in Graves' hyperthyroidism and ophthalmopathy. As reported in that work: HTBI primers were employed in a first-round RT-PCR of the TCR CDR3.

The chain carries TRBV28 and TRBJ2-7, with D tentatively TRBD2 (6 bases). The receptor was derived from a man younger than 45 with Graves disease. Source: peripheral blood mononuclear cells (PBMCs), taken at new diagnosis, from a patient treated with antithyroid drugs. The CDR3 spells CASSFTGTSYEQYF. The CDR3 bases are TGTGCCAGCAGTTTCACGGGGACTTCCTACGAGCAGTACTTC.